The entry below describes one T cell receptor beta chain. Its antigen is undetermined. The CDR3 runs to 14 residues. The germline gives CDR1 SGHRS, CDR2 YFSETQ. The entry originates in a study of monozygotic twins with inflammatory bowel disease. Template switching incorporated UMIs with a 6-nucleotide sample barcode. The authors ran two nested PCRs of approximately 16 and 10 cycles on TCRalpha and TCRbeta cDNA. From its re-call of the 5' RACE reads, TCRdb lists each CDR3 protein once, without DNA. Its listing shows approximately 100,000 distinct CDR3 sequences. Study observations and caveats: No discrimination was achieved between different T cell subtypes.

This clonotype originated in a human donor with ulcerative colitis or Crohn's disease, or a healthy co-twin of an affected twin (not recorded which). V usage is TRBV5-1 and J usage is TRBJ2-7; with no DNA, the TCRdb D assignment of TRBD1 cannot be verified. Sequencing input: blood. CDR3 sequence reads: CASSTGAANYEQYF.